A selection of T cell receptor beta chains follows, all from one sample in a study of blood T cell repertoires in COVID-19. Sequencing was performed with immunoSEQ multiplex PCR; in TCRdb, only in-frame clones are kept and a portion is missing. The sample holds roughly 300,000 clones, 88% seen once. Sequencing was carried out using peripheral blood. These receptors came from a man aged 18 to 29 with active or convalescent COVID-19. CDR3s include the opening cysteine and the closing phenylalanine or tryptophan. A D gene is named only where the DNA matches it firmly. Clone size appears in some rows only: once, few, many, or a class for an expanded clone.

len: 14; abundance: few; j_gene: TRBJ1-1; v_gene: TRBV24-1; d_gene: TRBD1; CDR3aa: CVKAGTGGRAEAFF; CDR3nt: TGTGTGAAAGCCGGGACAGGGGGGAGGGCTGAAGCTTTCTTT
len: 13; abundance: NA; j_gene: TRBJ1-1; v_gene: TRBV10-1; d_gene: NA; CDR3aa: CASSSGSGTEAFF; CDR3nt: TGCGCCAGCAGTTCGGGTTCGGGCACTGAAGCTTTCTTT
len: 12; abundance: NA; j_gene: TRBJ1-1; v_gene: TRBV2; d_gene: TRBD1; CDR3aa: CAGQGLYTEAFF; CDR3nt: TGTGCCGGACAGGGTTTGTACACTGAAGCTTTCTTT
len: 15; abundance: NA; j_gene: TRBJ1-3; v_gene: TRBV2; d_gene: NA; CDR3aa: CASRVDTHSGNTIYF; CDR3nt: TGTGCCAGCAGGGTGGACACCCACTCTGGAAACACCATATATTTT
len: 16; abundance: NA; j_gene: TRBJ2-5; v_gene: TRBV7-9; d_gene: NA; CDR3aa: CASSPLKGGPGETQYF; CDR3nt: TGTGCCAGCAGCCCCCTAAAGGGGGGGCCAGGAGAGACCCAGTACTTC
len: 14; abundance: NA; j_gene: TRBJ2-2; v_gene: TRBV7-9; d_gene: TRBD2; CDR3aa: CARDSPLADGELFF; CDR3nt: TGTGCCAGGGACAGCCCACTAGCGGACGGGGAGCTGTTTTTT
len: 14; abundance: NA; j_gene: TRBJ2-1; v_gene: TRBV6-4; d_gene: TRBD2; CDR3aa: CASSPSGGTYEQFF; CDR3nt: TGTGCCAGCAGCCCCAGCGGGGGAACGTATGAGCAGTTCTTC
len: 14; abundance: NA; j_gene: TRBJ1-5; v_gene: TRBV6-5; d_gene: NA; CDR3aa: CASSYPRGNQPQHF; CDR3nt: TGTGCCAGCAGTTATCCCAGGGGCAATCAGCCCCAGCATTTT
len: 14; abundance: NA; j_gene: TRBJ2-1; v_gene: TRBV5-1; d_gene: TRBD2; CDR3aa: CASSVRTSGDEQFF; CDR3nt: TGCGCCAGCAGCGTAAGGACTAGCGGTGATGAGCAGTTCTTC
len: 16; abundance: NA; j_gene: TRBJ2-4; v_gene: TRBV27; d_gene: TRBD1; CDR3aa: CASSAPGTGFGNIQYF; CDR3nt: TGTGCCAGCAGTGCCCCCGGGACAGGGTTTGGAAACATTCAGTACTTC
len: 15; abundance: NA; j_gene: TRBJ1-6; v_gene: TRBV5-6; d_gene: TRBD1; CDR3aa: CASSLSRQGNSPLHF; CDR3nt: TGTGCCAGCAGCTTGTCGAGACAGGGGAATTCACCCCTCCACTTT
len: 15; abundance: NA; j_gene: TRBJ2-3; v_gene: TRBV13; d_gene: TRBD2; CDR3aa: CASSSGLAALSTQYF; CDR3nt: TGTGCCAGCAGCTCGGGACTAGCAGCCCTTAGTACGCAGTATTTT
len: 13; abundance: NA; j_gene: TRBJ1-1; v_gene: TRBV5-1; d_gene: NA; CDR3aa: CASSLGANTEAFF; CDR3nt: TGCGCCAGCAGCTTAGGGGCGAACACTGAAGCTTTCTTT
len: 14; abundance: NA; j_gene: TRBJ1-1; v_gene: TRBV25-1; d_gene: NA; CDR3aa: CASSECPADTEAFF; CDR3nt: TGTGCCAGCAGTGAATGCCCAGCGGACACTGAAGCTTTCTTT
len: 15; abundance: NA; j_gene: TRBJ1-2; v_gene: TRBV19; d_gene: TRBD1; CDR3aa: CASSPRDRVSSGYTF; CDR3nt: TGTGCCAGTAGTCCCCGGGACAGGGTATCGAGTGGCTACACCTTC
len: 11; abundance: NA; j_gene: TRBJ1-3; v_gene: TRBV20-1; d_gene: NA; CDR3aa: CSAPTGDTIYF; CDR3nt: TGCAGTGCTCCGACCGGGGACACCATATATTTT
len: 11; abundance: NA; j_gene: TRBJ2-4; v_gene: TRBV29-1; d_gene: TRBD2; CDR3aa: CSVEGGNIQYF; CDR3nt: TGCAGCGTTGAGGGGGGGAACATTCAGTACTTC
len: 12; abundance: once; j_gene: TRBJ1-2; v_gene: TRBV19; d_gene: NA; CDR3aa: CASSTGTPGYTF; CDR3nt: TGTGCCAGTAGTACCGGGACTCCTGGCTACACCTTC
len: 13; abundance: few; j_gene: TRBJ1-2; v_gene: TRBV2; d_gene: NA; CDR3aa: CASSGRANYGYTF; CDR3nt: TGTGCCAGCAGTGGCAGGGCCAACTATGGCTACACCTTC
len: 15; abundance: NA; j_gene: TRBJ2-1; v_gene: TRBV5-6; d_gene: TRBD2; CDR3aa: CASSLNPAGYNEQFF; CDR3nt: TGTGCCAGCAGCTTGAATCCAGCGGGGTACAATGAGCAGTTCTTC
len: 13; abundance: NA; j_gene: TRBJ2-2; v_gene: TRBV29-1; d_gene: TRBD1; CDR3aa: CSVETGETGELFF; CDR3nt: TGCAGCGTTGAGACAGGGGAGACCGGGGAGCTGTTTTTT
len: 16; abundance: NA; j_gene: TRBJ1-3; v_gene: TRBV13; d_gene: NA; CDR3aa: CASSLVEGFTGNTIYF; CDR3nt: TGTGCCAGCAGCTTAGTGGAGGGGTTCACTGGAAACACCATATATTTT
len: 16; abundance: NA; j_gene: TRBJ1-4; v_gene: TRBV7-2; d_gene: TRBD1; CDR3aa: CASSLRPTGLGEKLFF; CDR3nt: TGTGCCAGCAGCTTACGACCGACAGGGCTTGGAGAAAAACTGTTTTTT
len: 13; abundance: NA; j_gene: TRBJ2-1; v_gene: TRBV11-3; d_gene: NA; CDR3aa: CASSLGKGWVQFF; CDR3nt: TGTGCCAGCAGCTTGGGGAAGGGGTGGGTGCAGTTCTTC
len: 11; abundance: once; j_gene: TRBJ1-1; v_gene: TRBV12-3/TRBV12-4; d_gene: NA; CDR3aa: CASSFGLEAFF; CDR3nt: TGTGCCAGCAGTTTTGGGCTTGAAGCTTTCTTT
len: 16; abundance: NA; j_gene: TRBJ1-2; v_gene: TRBV6-5; d_gene: NA; CDR3aa: CASSYSSPGRDYGYTF; CDR3nt: TGTGCCAGCAGTTACTCTTCCCCTGGCAGGGACTATGGCTACACCTTC
len: 15; abundance: NA; j_gene: TRBJ1-6; v_gene: TRBV19; d_gene: TRBD1; CDR3aa: CASKTQGANNSPLHF; CDR3nt: TGTGCCAGTAAAACACAGGGGGCAAATAATTCACCCCTCCACTTT
len: 13; abundance: NA; j_gene: TRBJ1-1; v_gene: TRBV7-2; d_gene: NA; CDR3aa: CASSLGSNTEAFF; CDR3nt: TGTGCCAGCAGCTTGGGCTCGAACACTGAAGCTTTCTTT
len: 15; abundance: NA; j_gene: TRBJ2-2; v_gene: TRBV9; d_gene: TRBD2; CDR3aa: CASSSGTSNAGELFF; CDR3nt: TGTGCCAGCAGCTCCGGGACTAGCAACGCCGGGGAGCTGTTTTTT
len: 18; abundance: NA; j_gene: TRBJ1-1; v_gene: TRBV7-9; d_gene: NA; CDR3aa: CASSTPPWPRIMNTEAFF; CDR3nt: TGTGCCAGCAGCACACCCCCTTGGCCACGAATCATGAACACTGAAGCTTTCTTT
len: 17; abundance: NA; j_gene: TRBJ1-1; v_gene: TRBV9; d_gene: TRBD1; CDR3aa: CASSDNPTGGMNTEAFF; CDR3nt: TGTGCCAGCAGCGACAACCCTACAGGGGGTATGAACACTGAAGCTTTCTTT
len: 22; abundance: NA; j_gene: TRBJ2-1; v_gene: TRBV10-3; d_gene: TRBD2; CDR3aa: CAISDLLGGGLRLSWSYNEQFF; CDR3nt: TGTGCCATCAGTGACCTCCTCGGGGGGGGCTTGAGGTTGTCTTGGTCCTACAATGAGCAGTTCTTC
len: 14; abundance: NA; j_gene: TRBJ1-2; v_gene: TRBV19; d_gene: NA; CDR3aa: CASRLDSPNYGYTF; CDR3nt: TGTGCCAGTAGGCTGGACAGTCCAAACTATGGCTACACCTTC
len: 15; abundance: NA; j_gene: TRBJ2-5; v_gene: TRBV7-9; d_gene: NA; CDR3aa: CASSRSGTQQETQYF; CDR3nt: TGTGCCAGCAGCCGTTCCGGGACACAACAAGAGACCCAGTACTTC
len: 14; abundance: NA; j_gene: TRBJ1-5; v_gene: TRBV5-1; d_gene: NA; CDR3aa: CASSLAAGDQPQHF; CDR3nt: TGCGCCAGCAGCTTGGCCGCCGGGGATCAGCCCCAGCATTTT
len: 13; abundance: NA; j_gene: TRBJ2-1; v_gene: TRBV19; d_gene: NA; CDR3aa: CATWTTTYNEQFF; CDR3nt: TGTGCCACTTGGACTACTACATACAATGAGCAGTTCTTC
len: 18; abundance: NA; j_gene: TRBJ1-6; v_gene: TRBV5-6; d_gene: TRBD1; CDR3aa: CASSLATGVRAYNSPLHF; CDR3nt: TGTGCCAGCAGCTTGGCTACAGGGGTACGGGCCTATAATTCACCCCTCCACTTT
len: 12; abundance: once; j_gene: TRBJ2-4; v_gene: TRBV6-5; d_gene: NA; CDR3aa: CASTGVWNIQYF; CDR3nt: TGTGCCAGCACGGGGGTTTGGAACATTCAGTACTTC
len: 14; abundance: NA; j_gene: TRBJ1-6; v_gene: TRBV18; d_gene: TRBD1; CDR3aa: CASSPGTGQSPLHF; CDR3nt: TGTGCCAGCTCACCTGGGACAGGGCAATCACCCCTCCACTTT
len: 15; abundance: few; j_gene: TRBJ2-7; v_gene: TRBV9; d_gene: TRBD1; CDR3aa: CASSVGGTGPYEQYF; CDR3nt: TGTGCCAGCAGCGTAGGGGGGACAGGGCCCTACGAGCAGTACTTC